This entry lists 26 T cell receptor beta chains sequenced from one sample in a study of T cells in Graves' hyperthyroidism and ophthalmopathy. Template material for amplifying TCR beta CDR3 regions consisted of RNA transcripts. The HTBI set primed first-round TCR CDR3 RT-PCR. MiXCR was run by TCRdb on the multiplex PCR reads, yielding one entry per CDR3 protein. This sample has around 580,000 distinct CDR3 sequences; over 15% occur once, and the top ten carry approximately 18%. Sequenced material: blood. These receptors originate from a woman under 30 with Graves' hyperthyroidism.

This clonotype appeared a single time. This clone may be a read error of a much larger clone one base away. This chain links TRBV7-2 with TRBJ1-1; no firm D call. The V end was cut by 2 bases, the J end by 4 bases, with 14 bases between. Germline assignment: CDR1 SGHTA and CDR2 FQGNSA. This CDR3 spans 15 amino acids. The CDR3, as DNA: TGTGCCAGCAGCTTACTAACGGGAACACGCACTGAAGCTTTCTTT. Translating gives CASSLLTGTRTEAFF.

This chain uses TRBV2 with TRBJ2-6; D is unclear. V was shortened by 7 bases and J by 2 bases, with 9 bases between the two germline ends. The CDR3 runs 14 residues. Germline V CDR1 and CDR2: SNHLY, FYNNEI. CDR3 DNA: TGTGCCAGCAACCCCAAAACTGGGGCCAACGTCCTGACTTTC. Translated, it gives CASNPKTGANVLTF.

This clonotype was found many times. The V call is TRBV2, the J call TRBJ1-3, with 9 positions matching TRBD1. Germline values: CDR1 SNHLY, CDR2 FYNNEI. The CDR3 is 14 residues long. J was trimmed by 5 bases and V by 5 bases; bases with no gene match: 4. The CDR3 protein is CASSRDRGRNTIYF. As DNA, the CDR3 is TGTGCCAGCAGTCGAGACAGGGGGAGAAACACCATATATTTT.

The chain joins TRBV27 to TRBJ1-1; a weak D match, TRBD1 (5 bases). The CDR3 is 14 amino acids. Deletions cut 5 bases from V and 3 bases from J, with 13 bases between. Germline lookup yields CDR1 MNHEY and CDR2 SMNVEV (reference sequence). The CDR3 coding sequence is TGTGCCAGCAGTCAAACAGGACGGTACACTGAAGCTTTCTTT. It yields the protein CASSQTGRYTEAFF.

The chain combines TRBV5-4 with TRBJ2-5, with 7 bases matching TRBD2. Losses at the gene ends were 4 bases for V and 0 bases for J; bases not matched to a gene: 6. The CDR3 is 15 residues long. Germline CDR1 is SGHNT and CDR2 is YYREEE (reference sequence). The CDR3 spells CASSPELAYQETQYF. In DNA, the CDR3 is TGTGCCAGCAGCCCCGAACTAGCGTACCAAGAGACCCAGTACTTC. Combining the CDR3 with reference TRBV5-4 and TRBJ2-5 gives the whole variable domain ETGVTQSPTHLIKTRGQQVTLRCSSQSGHNTVSWYQQALGQGPQFIFQYYREEENGRGNFPPRFSGLQFPNYSSELNVNALELDDSALYLCASSPELAYQETQYFGPGTRLLVL.

The chain recombines TRBV27 with TRBJ2-5, with 12 bases matching TRBD2. The germline V gene has CDR1 MNHEY and CDR2 SMNVEV (reference sequence). V dropped 1 base and J dropped 4; count of bases not matched to a gene: 10. This CDR3 region has 18 residues. CDR3 in DNA: TGTGCCAGCAGTTTATGGCGAGGGAAGGGACTAGCGGGAGAGACCCAGTACTTC. It is translated as CASSLWRGKGLAGETQYF.

The chain joins TRBV7-2 to TRBJ2-3; TRBD2 matches 7 bases. The CDR3 extends over 15 amino acids. The trim removed 5 bases at V and 4 bases at J, leaving 9 bases unmatched. Per the germline V gene, CDR1 is SGHTA and CDR2 is FQGNSA. CDR3 sequence (DNA): TGTGCCAGCAGCACTCGCCAAGCGGGGTCAGATACGCAGTATTTT. This encodes CASSTRQAGSDTQYF.

This clonotype turned up a few times. The V gene is TRBV5-1, the J gene TRBJ2-1; 7 bases map to TRBD1. Germline V lookup: CDR1 SGHRS, CDR2 YFSETQ. The CDR3 spans 16 residues. V dropped 0 bases and J dropped 6; count of bases not matched to a gene: 9. CDR3 coding DNA: TGCGCCAGCAGCTTGGTTCAACAGGGGTTTCCCAATGAGCAGTTCTTC. Protein sequence: CASSLVQQGFPNEQFF.

This clonotype was observed at least ten times. V gene TRBV5-1 combines with J gene TRBJ2-1; 9 bases line up with TRBD2. The J segment lost 5 bases and the V segment lost 2 bases, leaving 5 bases of the junction unmatched. The CDR3 has 15 residues. Germline V gene sequence: CDR1 SGHRS, CDR2 YFSETQ. This chain's CDR3 is CASSFSGSRDNEQFF. CDR3 nucleotide sequence: TGCGCCAGCAGCTTTAGCGGGAGTAGGGACAATGAGCAGTTCTTC.

The rearrangement joins TRBV4-1 to TRBJ2-1, with no clear D. CDR1 MGHRA and CDR2 YSYEKL come from the germline V gene. This CDR3 has 14 residues. Between the trimmed V and J ends, which lost 2 bases and 1 base, there was a span of 6 bases. The CDR3 DNA reads TGCGCCAGCAGCCAACCACGTTCCTACAATGAGCAGTTCTTC. It yields the protein CASSQPRSYNEQFF.

This clonotype was recorded many times. The chain employs TRBV10-3 and TRBJ2-7, with D possibly matching TRBD1 (6 bases). The V and J ends lost 3 bases and 0 bases respectively, with 9 bases between them. The germline V gene has CDR1 ENHRY and CDR2 SYGVKD. There are 14 residues in the CDR3. DNA of the CDR3: TGTGCCATCAGTGACAGGGGAAGCTCCTACGAGCAGTACTTC. Residues: CAISDRGSSYEQYF.

This clonotype was observed a few times. This sequence joins TRBV20-1 and TRBJ1-1; D remains unclear. The germline V and J ends were trimmed by 0 bases and 5 bases, with 16 bases remaining between them. CDR1 and CDR2 (germline): DFQATT, SNEGSKA (reference sequence). The CDR3 totals 15 residues. DNA of the CDR3: TGCAGTGCTAGAGATCGAGCGGGAAAATGGACTGAAGCTTTCTTT. This encodes CSARDRAGKWTEAFF.

This clonotype was detected ten times or more. V gene TRBV6-1 combines with J gene TRBJ1-5; tentatively, D is TRBD1 (5 bases). Per germline, CDR1 MNHNS and CDR2 SASEGT. V was shortened by 8 bases and J by 1 base, with 12 bases between the two germline ends. This CDR3 contains 14 residues. For the CDR3, the DNA is TGTGCCAGCGCGCCCCGGGACAGCAATCAGCCCCAGCATTTT. Protein: CASAPRDSNQPQHF.

The table lists this clonotype with many counts. CDR3 DNA sequence: TGTGCCAGCCCCACTGGGCGGGAACCCTTCACAGATACGCAGTATTTT. It specifies CASPTGREPFTDTQYF. This sequence joins TRBV28 and TRBJ2-3, with a tentative D call TRBD2 (6 bases). The CDR3 is 16 amino acids. V was trimmed by 8 bases and J by 2 bases, leaving 20 bases between them. CDR1 MDHEN and CDR2 SYDVKM come from the germline V gene.

This clonotype was observed at least ten times. CDR3: CASSYRDYNNEQFF. CDR3 nucleotides: TGTGCCAGCAGCTACCGGGACTATAACAATGAGCAGTTCTTC. The chain uses TRBV11-2 and TRBJ2-1, with 7 bases identical to TRBD2. CDR3 length: 14 residues. In germline, CDR1 is SGHAT, CDR2 FQNNGV. Trimming cost V 4 bases and J 5 bases; bases outside gene matches: 5.

V gene TRBV5-1 combines with J gene TRBJ2-4; D tentatively reads TRBD1 or TRBD2 (6 bases each). The CDR3 is 14 residues long. CDR1 SGHRS and CDR2 YFSETQ come from the germline V gene. The V gene lost 6 bases and the J gene lost 4 bases, with 14 bases spanning the gap. CDR3 residues: CASTPLGGKNIQYF. In DNA form, the CDR3 reads TGCGCCAGCACTCCTCTAGGGGGGAAAAACATTCAGTACTTC.

This clonotype was counted many times. The chain joins TRBV20-1 to TRBJ1-2; D gene unclear. Trimming stripped 3 bases from V and 8 bases from J, with 10 bases between. CDR1 is DFQATT, CDR2 SNEGSKA, per germline (reference sequence). This CDR3 spans 11 amino acids. The CDR3 nucleotides are TGCAGTGCTAGTGGATGGCAGGGCTACACCTTC. It encodes CSASGWQGYTF.

V gene TRBV6-2 or TRBV6-3 combines with J gene TRBJ2-3; 7 bases are shared with TRBD1. The CDR3 loop spans 17 amino acids. Germline V gene data show CDR1 as MNHEY and CDR2 as SVGEGT. V shed 4 bases, J shed 1 base, and the junction held 11 bases outside the gene matches. CDR3 nucleotides: TGTGCCAGCAGTTCCAGACAGGGACACTCCCGCACAGATACGCAGTATTTT. It encodes CASSSRQGHSRTDTQYF.

The table lists this clonotype with many counts. V is TRBV20-1 and J is TRBJ2-5, with D uncertain. Trimming stripped 6 bases from V and 3 bases from J, with 8 bases between. Per germline, CDR1 DFQATT and CDR2 SNEGSKA (reference sequence). The CDR3 sequence is 11 residues long. Written as DNA, the CDR3 is TGCAGTGCGATGGCAGAAGAGACCCAGTACTTC. This sequence encodes CSAMAEETQYF.

The J gene is TRBJ2-1, the V gene TRBV6-5; perhaps TRBD2 as D (5 bases). V lost 3 bases and J 7 bases, leaving 13 bases between the germline ends. This CDR3 has 14 residues. Germline-derived CDR1 and CDR2 are MNHEY and SVGAGI. The CDR3 DNA follows: TGTGCCAGCAGTTATGAGCGGCCATTGAATGAGCAGTTCTTC. Its translation is CASSYERPLNEQFF.

V gene TRBV10-3 combines with J gene TRBJ2-5, with 11 positions matching TRBD2. V dropped 11 bases and J dropped 7; count of bases not matched to a gene: 6. CDR1 and CDR2 (germline): ENHRY, SYGVKD. This CDR3 has 12 residues. The CDR3 DNA reads as TGTGCCGTACTAGCGGGAGATGGGACCCAGTACTTC. Residues: CAVLAGDGTQYF.

This clonotype was observed at least ten times. The V and J genes are TRBV24-1 and TRBJ1-5; no firm D call. The CDR3 extends over 13 amino acids. The germline gives CDR1 KGHDR, CDR2 SFDVKD. Trimming pared 0 bases from V and 6 bases from J, leaving 5 bases between. Here the CDR3 reads CATSDLHGQPQHF. CDR3 sequence (DNA): TGTGCCACCAGTGATTTGCATGGTCAGCCCCAGCATTTT.

The table lists this clonotype with many counts. V is TRBV6-5 and J is TRBJ1-2; D gene uncertain. V lost 0 bases to trimming and J lost 3 bases, with 26 bases between them. CDR1 and CDR2 from the germline V gene are MNHEY and SVGAGI. The CDR3 has 20 amino acids. The CDR3 DNA reads as TGTGCCAGCAGTTACTCGATTGGCAGTAGAAACCTCGAGGAGGACTATGGCTACACCTTC. Protein: CASSYSIGSRNLEEDYGYTF.

Only a few counts were recorded for this clonotype. This chain links TRBV6-1 with TRBJ2-7; the D gene could be TRBD1 or TRBD2 (5 bases each). Trimming shortened V by 2 bases and J by 3 bases, and 14 bases separated the two germline ends. The CDR3 contains 15 residues. Germline V gives CDR1 MNHNS, CDR2 SASEGT. In nucleotides, the CDR3 is TGTGCCAGCAGTGAATCCCCCGGGACGATCTACGAGCAGTACTTC. This gives the protein CASSESPGTIYEQYF.

In its sample, this clonotype was seen a few times. This chain connects TRBV29-1 to TRBJ2-7, with D possibly matching TRBD1 (5 bases). V was trimmed by 6 bases and J by 3 bases, leaving 15 bases between them. This CDR3 is built from 13 residues. Germline-derived CDR1 and CDR2 are SQVTM and ANQGSEA. CDR3 sequence: CSVGLSVGYEQYF. As DNA, the CDR3 is TGCAGCGTGGGGCTCAGTGTGGGCTACGAGCAGTACTTC.

The chain carries TRBV5-6 and TRBJ2-3; 13 bases map to TRBD2. CDR1 is SGHDT and CDR2 is YYEEEE in the germline V gene. V was clipped by 4 bases and J by 7 bases; unmatched bases: 12. The CDR3 covers 17 residues. The CDR3 loop is CASSRTQLAGGPNTQYF. CDR3 sequence (DNA): TGTGCCAGCAGCCGGACCCAACTAGCGGGGGGGCCTAATACGCAGTATTTT.